The T cell receptor (beta chain) under discussion was sequenced for a study of shared clonotypes between healthy human individuals. The table came from immunoSEQ multiplex PCR; TCRdb's copy has only in-frame clones and leaves some out. The sample yields about 580,000 clones, about 98% seen once. V was shortened by 6 bases and J by 4 bases, with 9 bases between the two germline ends. There are 12 residues in the CDR3. Per the germline V gene, CDR1 is MDHEN and CDR2 is SYDVKM. Naivety among CD8 cells was defined by CD45RO negativity and positive CCR7 selection, thereby excluding terminally differentiated effector memory CD45RA+ cells.

Sequenced input: naive CD8+ T cells sorted from blood. The clonotype comes from a young man in good health. The chain recombines TRBV28 with TRBJ2-5; D unresolved. CDR3 nucleotide sequence: TGTGCCAGCAGCTCCGTAGGAGAGACCCAGTACTTC. It encodes CASSSVGETQYF.